The rows below give T cell receptor beta chains drawn from one sample of a study of CD8+CD57+ T cells in acquired aplastic anemia. MiXCR, applied by TCRdb to the reads, yields one record per CDR3 protein. The data hold a few hundred thousand distinct CDR3 sequences, with 45% to 70% observed a single time. Material: sorted CD4+, CD8+, or CD8+CD57+ T cells (not recorded which) from PBMCs. These receptors originate from a human donor with severe aplastic anemia or a healthy control (not recorded which). CDR3s include the opening cysteine and the closing phenylalanine or tryptophan. The order of the fields is CDR3 protein, CDR3 DNA, V gene, clone size, D gene, J gene. D genes are given only for firm matches. Some rows mark clone size as missing; the rest say once, few, many or name a class of expanded clone.

CDR3aa: CSVEVGAGVGWDTQYF; CDR3nt: TGCAGCGTTGAAGTAGGGGCAGGGGTTGGGTGGGATACGCAGTATTTT; v_gene: TRBV29-1; abundance: many; d_gene: NA; j_gene: TRBJ2-3
CDR3aa: CSARGMGQVYGYTF; CDR3nt: TGCAGTGCTAGAGGCATGGGACAAGTCTATGGCTACACCTTC; v_gene: TRBV20-1; abundance: NA; d_gene: NA; j_gene: TRBJ1-2
CDR3aa: CATSSPTEAFF; CDR3nt: TGTGCCACCAGCAGTCCCACTGAAGCTTTCTTT; v_gene: TRBV15; abundance: NA; d_gene: NA; j_gene: TRBJ1-1
CDR3aa: CASSLIGGGGYEQYF; CDR3nt: TGTGCCAGCAGTCTTATAGGAGGGGGAGGTTACGAGCAGTACTTC; v_gene: TRBV27; abundance: once; d_gene: NA; j_gene: TRBJ2-7
CDR3aa: CASSDVETQYF; CDR3nt: TGTGCCAGCAGCGATGTAGAGACCCAGTACTTC; v_gene: TRBV7-2; abundance: NA; d_gene: NA; j_gene: TRBJ2-5
CDR3aa: CASSPPTGGVSEQYF; CDR3nt: TGTGCCAGCAGTCCACCGACGGGGGGGGTAAGCGAGCAGTACTTC; v_gene: TRBV12-3/TRBV12-4; abundance: NA; d_gene: TRBD2; j_gene: TRBJ2-7
CDR3aa: CASSPGFSGANVLTF; CDR3nt: TGTGCCAGCAGCCCGGGGTTCTCTGGGGCCAACGTCCTGACTTTC; v_gene: TRBV5-8; abundance: many; d_gene: NA; j_gene: TRBJ2-6
CDR3aa: CAWMWATDTQYF; CDR3nt: TGTGCCTGGATGTGGGCCACAGATACGCAGTATTTT; v_gene: TRBV30; abundance: NA; d_gene: NA; j_gene: TRBJ2-3
CDR3aa: CSATGTRHNEQFF; CDR3nt: TGCAGTGCTACCGGGACTAGACACAATGAGCAGTTCTTC; v_gene: TRBV20-1; abundance: NA; d_gene: TRBD2; j_gene: TRBJ2-1
CDR3aa: CASSLGTSGGANVLTF; CDR3nt: TGCGCCAGCAGCCTAGGGACTAGCGGGGGGGCCAACGTCCTGACTTTC; v_gene: TRBV5-1; abundance: NA; d_gene: TRBD2; j_gene: TRBJ2-6
CDR3aa: CASSMTRGSGTEAFF; CDR3nt: TGTGCCAGTAGTATGACGCGGGGTTCGGGTACTGAAGCTTTCTTT; v_gene: TRBV19; abundance: NA; d_gene: NA; j_gene: TRBJ1-1
CDR3aa: CASSPRTGEAEQYF; CDR3nt: TGTGCCAGCAGTCCTAGGACAGGGGAGGCCGAGCAGTACTTC; v_gene: TRBV25-1; abundance: NA; d_gene: TRBD1; j_gene: TRBJ2-7
CDR3aa: CASSVVGEWTGELFF; CDR3nt: TGTGCCAGCAGCGTAGTAGGGGAATGGACCGGGGAGCTGTTTTTT; v_gene: TRBV5-1; abundance: NA; d_gene: NA; j_gene: TRBJ2-2
CDR3aa: CASSLDRDSGYTF; CDR3nt: TGTGCCAGCAGCTTGGACAGAGATAGTGGCTACACCTTC; v_gene: TRBV7-3; abundance: many; d_gene: NA; j_gene: TRBJ1-2
CDR3aa: CASSLRTHNYNEQFF; CDR3nt: TGTGCCAGCAGCCTTCGAACTCACAACTACAATGAGCAGTTCTTC; v_gene: TRBV7-9; abundance: NA; d_gene: NA; j_gene: TRBJ2-1
CDR3aa: CASSLEQNTEAFF; CDR3nt: TGTGCCAGCAGCTTAGAACAGAATACTGAAGCTTTCTTT; v_gene: TRBV11-2; abundance: NA; d_gene: NA; j_gene: TRBJ1-1
CDR3aa: CASTGPGLGLQTYF; CDR3nt: TGTGCCAGCACGGGTCCGGGACTAGGCCTTCAGACGTACTTC; v_gene: TRBV7-9; abundance: NA; d_gene: TRBD2; j_gene: TRBJ2-7
CDR3aa: CAISKVAGYTHSPLHF; CDR3nt: TGTGCCATCAGTAAGGTAGCGGGATACACGCATTCACCCCTCCACTTT; v_gene: TRBV10-3; abundance: NA; d_gene: NA; j_gene: TRBJ1-6
CDR3aa: CASRTGATYEQFF; CDR3nt: TGTGCCAGCAGAACGGGGGCCACCTACGAGCAGTTCTTC; v_gene: TRBV2; abundance: NA; d_gene: NA; j_gene: TRBJ2-1
CDR3aa: CASSPRQGKDYGYTF; CDR3nt: TGTGCCAGTAGTCCTCGACAGGGAAAGGACTATGGCTACACCTTC; v_gene: TRBV19; abundance: NA; d_gene: TRBD1; j_gene: TRBJ1-2
CDR3aa: CASSLGDQWDTEAFF; CDR3nt: TGTGCCAGCAGCTTAGGGGATCAGTGGGACACTGAAGCTTTCTTT; v_gene: TRBV7-8; abundance: NA; d_gene: NA; j_gene: TRBJ1-1
CDR3aa: CSAGPQGPYEQYF; CDR3nt: TGCAGTGCTGGTCCACAGGGACCCTACGAGCAGTACTTC; v_gene: TRBV20-1; abundance: NA; d_gene: NA; j_gene: TRBJ2-7
CDR3aa: CATSDFGGELYF; CDR3nt: TGTGCCACCAGTGATTTCGGCGGGGAGCTGTACTTC; v_gene: TRBV24-1; abundance: NA; d_gene: NA; j_gene: TRBJ2-7
CDR3aa: CSVGRGGGPRVDTQYF; CDR3nt: TGCAGCGTTGGTCGAGGGGGAGGGCCCAGGGTAGATACGCAGTATTTT; v_gene: TRBV29-1; abundance: NA; d_gene: NA; j_gene: TRBJ2-3
CDR3aa: CASSLGVGYEQYF; CDR3nt: TGTGCCAGCAGCTTAGGAGTCGGCTACGAGCAGTACTTC; v_gene: TRBV7-6; abundance: NA; d_gene: NA; j_gene: TRBJ2-7
CDR3aa: CASSLWLATYNEQFF; CDR3nt: TGTGCCAGCAGTTTATGGCTAGCGACATACAATGAGCAGTTCTTC; v_gene: TRBV7-9; abundance: NA; d_gene: NA; j_gene: TRBJ2-1
CDR3aa: CASRMDFTGIRAGRTEAFF; CDR3nt: TGTGCCAGCAGGATGGATTTTACGGGGATCCGGGCGGGGCGCACTGAAGCTTTCTTT; v_gene: TRBV5-4; abundance: few; d_gene: NA; j_gene: TRBJ1-1
CDR3aa: CSASRDGHYYGYTF; CDR3nt: TGCAGTGCTAGTCGGGACGGGCATTACTATGGCTACACCTTC; v_gene: TRBV20-1; abundance: NA; d_gene: NA; j_gene: TRBJ1-2
CDR3aa: CASSPGRSYGYTF; CDR3nt: TGTGCCAGCAGTCCGGGACGGAGCTATGGCTACACCTTC; v_gene: TRBV5-4; abundance: NA; d_gene: NA; j_gene: TRBJ1-2
CDR3aa: CASSDRGSYNSPLHF; CDR3nt: TGTGCCAGCAGTGATCGGGGGTCCTATAATTCACCCCTCCACTTT; v_gene: TRBV6-1; abundance: many; d_gene: NA; j_gene: TRBJ1-6
CDR3aa: CASSPNSPLHF; CDR3nt: TGTGCCAGCAGCCCAAATTCACCCCTCCACTTT; v_gene: TRBV14; abundance: NA; d_gene: NA; j_gene: TRBJ1-6
CDR3aa: CASSQQDRGLREPQHF; CDR3nt: TGTGCCAGCAGCCAACAGGACAGGGGGCTAAGAGAGCCCCAGCATTTT; v_gene: TRBV7-9; abundance: NA; d_gene: TRBD1; j_gene: TRBJ1-5
CDR3aa: CASSIFTTGSSGNTIYF; CDR3nt: TGTGCCAGTAGTATCTTTACGACAGGGTCCTCTGGAAACACCATATATTTT; v_gene: TRBV19; abundance: NA; d_gene: TRBD1; j_gene: TRBJ1-3
CDR3aa: CASSGVRGNRSPLHF; CDR3nt: TGCGCCAGCAGCGGCGTCAGGGGAAATCGATCACCCCTCCACTTT; v_gene: TRBV5-1; abundance: NA; d_gene: NA; j_gene: TRBJ1-6
CDR3aa: CASSWGSNQPQHF; CDR3nt: TGTGCCAGCAGCTGGGGCAGCAATCAGCCCCAGCATTTT; v_gene: TRBV7-8; abundance: NA; d_gene: NA; j_gene: TRBJ1-5
CDR3aa: CASSSTTGPAGETQYF; CDR3nt: TGTGCCAGCAGCTCCACCACGGGACCCGCGGGGGAGACCCAGTACTTC; v_gene: TRBV7-9; abundance: NA; d_gene: NA; j_gene: TRBJ2-5
CDR3aa: CASSNMNQGQVRTF; CDR3nt: TGTGCCAGCAGCAACATGAACCAGGGACAGGTTCGTACCTTC; v_gene: TRBV6-5; abundance: NA; d_gene: TRBD1; j_gene: TRBJ1-2
CDR3aa: CASSLVVANEQFF; CDR3nt: TGTGCCAGCAGCTTAGTCGTCGCCAATGAGCAGTTCTTC; v_gene: TRBV7-3; abundance: NA; d_gene: NA; j_gene: TRBJ2-1
CDR3aa: CASRETLWNSPLHF; CDR3nt: TGTGCCAGCAGAGAGACACTCTGGAATTCACCCCTCCACTTT; v_gene: TRBV2; abundance: NA; d_gene: NA; j_gene: TRBJ1-6
CDR3aa: CASSSTGGGETQYF; CDR3nt: TGTGCCAGCAGCTCTACAGGGGGCGGTGAGACCCAGTACTTC; v_gene: TRBV7-9; abundance: NA; d_gene: TRBD1; j_gene: TRBJ2-5
CDR3aa: CASSGGIGQPQHF; CDR3nt: TGTGCCAGCAGTGGGGGGATCGGTCAGCCCCAGCATTTT; v_gene: TRBV2; abundance: NA; d_gene: NA; j_gene: TRBJ1-5
CDR3aa: CSAKDGRDRSDSGYTF; CDR3nt: TGCAGTGCTAAGGACGGCCGGGACAGGAGTGATAGTGGCTACACCTTC; v_gene: TRBV20-1; abundance: NA; d_gene: TRBD1; j_gene: TRBJ1-2
CDR3aa: CSASSNYRVPGEQYF; CDR3nt: TGCAGTGCTAGTTCCAATTACCGGGTCCCGGGAGAGCAGTACTTC; v_gene: TRBV20-1; abundance: few; d_gene: NA; j_gene: TRBJ2-7
CDR3aa: CATSREQGNTEAFF; CDR3nt: TGTGCCACCAGCAGAGAACAGGGAAACACTGAAGCTTTCTTT; v_gene: TRBV15; abundance: NA; d_gene: NA; j_gene: TRBJ1-1
CDR3aa: CASSIPTASEQFF; CDR3nt: TGTGCCAGTAGTATCCCCACGGCGAGTGAGCAGTTCTTC; v_gene: TRBV19; abundance: NA; d_gene: NA; j_gene: TRBJ2-1
CDR3aa: CASSQDLQGMRTF; CDR3nt: TGTGCCAGCAGCCAAGACTTACAGGGGATGCGCACCTTC; v_gene: TRBV9; abundance: NA; d_gene: TRBD1; j_gene: TRBJ1-2
CDR3aa: CAITGGDEQFF; CDR3nt: TGTGCCATCACGGGCGGAGATGAGCAGTTCTTC; v_gene: TRBV10-3; abundance: few; d_gene: NA; j_gene: TRBJ2-1
CDR3aa: CSASQVGETQYF; CDR3nt: TGCAGTGCTAGCCAGGTCGGGGAGACCCAGTACTTC; v_gene: TRBV20-1; abundance: many; d_gene: NA; j_gene: TRBJ2-5
CDR3aa: CAIWWGNEQFF; CDR3nt: TGTGCTATCTGGTGGGGCAATGAGCAGTTCTTC; v_gene: TRBV7-7; abundance: NA; d_gene: NA; j_gene: TRBJ2-1
CDR3aa: CSASLPDSPLHF; CDR3nt: TGCAGTGCTAGTCTCCCTGATTCACCCCTCCACTTT; v_gene: TRBV20-1; abundance: NA; d_gene: NA; j_gene: TRBJ1-6
CDR3aa: CASSLQGIQSDEQYF; CDR3nt: TGTGCCAGCAGCCTACAAGGTATTCAATCTGATGAGCAGTACTTC; v_gene: TRBV7-8; abundance: many; d_gene: NA; j_gene: TRBJ2-7
CDR3aa: CSARDSGGSNEQYF; CDR3nt: TGCAGTGCTAGAGATAGCGGGGGGTCCAACGAGCAGTACTTC; v_gene: TRBV20-1; abundance: NA; d_gene: TRBD2; j_gene: TRBJ2-7
CDR3aa: CASSPMPNQPQHF; CDR3nt: TGTGCCAGCAGCCCTATGCCCAATCAGCCCCAGCATTTT; v_gene: TRBV7-3; abundance: NA; d_gene: NA; j_gene: TRBJ1-5
CDR3aa: CASSIGTGGSSPLHF; CDR3nt: TGTGCCAGTAGTATCGGGACAGGTGGTAGTTCACCCCTCCACTTT; v_gene: TRBV19; abundance: NA; d_gene: TRBD1; j_gene: TRBJ1-6
CDR3aa: CASSSTGGIEQYF; CDR3nt: TGTGCCAGCAGCTCTACAGGGGGCATCGAGCAGTACTTC; v_gene: TRBV5-5; abundance: NA; d_gene: TRBD1; j_gene: TRBJ2-7
CDR3aa: CASSAGRGSTEAFF; CDR3nt: TGTGCCAGCAGCGCGGGAAGGGGGAGCACTGAAGCTTTCTTT; v_gene: TRBV9; abundance: NA; d_gene: NA; j_gene: TRBJ1-1
CDR3aa: CSALTEWNTEAFF; CDR3nt: TGCAGTGCTTTGACAGAGTGGAACACCGAAGCTTTCTTT; v_gene: TRBV20-1; abundance: NA; d_gene: NA; j_gene: TRBJ1-1